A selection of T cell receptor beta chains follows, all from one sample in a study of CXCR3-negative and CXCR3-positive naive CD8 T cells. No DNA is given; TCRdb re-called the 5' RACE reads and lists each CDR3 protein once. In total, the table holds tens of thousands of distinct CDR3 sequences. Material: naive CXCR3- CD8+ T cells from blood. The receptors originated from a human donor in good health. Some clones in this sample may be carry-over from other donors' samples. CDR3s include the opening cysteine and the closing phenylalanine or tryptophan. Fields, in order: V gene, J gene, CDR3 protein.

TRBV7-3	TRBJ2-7	CASSLFQGASYEQYF
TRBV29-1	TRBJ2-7	CSVVSHSSYEQYF
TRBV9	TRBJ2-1	CASSDTGNSYNEQFF
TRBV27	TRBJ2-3	CASSSGLAGGSDTQYF
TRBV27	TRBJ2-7	CASSSGTSGIVEQYF
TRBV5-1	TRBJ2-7	CASNPDSSYEQYF
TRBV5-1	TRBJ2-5	CASSIGPQETQYF
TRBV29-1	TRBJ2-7	CSVELAGRNLYEQYF
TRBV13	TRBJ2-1	CASSLGRRTYNEQFF
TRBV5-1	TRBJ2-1	CASSSGTASYNEQFF
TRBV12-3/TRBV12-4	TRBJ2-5	CASSRSRQGAAKETQYF
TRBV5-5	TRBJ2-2	CASSWAGGVTGELFF
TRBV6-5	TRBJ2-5	CASSYSERGPQETQYF
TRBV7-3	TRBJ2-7	CASSPQASSYEQYF
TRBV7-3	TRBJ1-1	CASSLHGNTEAFF
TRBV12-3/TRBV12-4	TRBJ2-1	CASSLAGTLSSYNEQFF
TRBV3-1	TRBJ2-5	CASSPLGYQETQYF
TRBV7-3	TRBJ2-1	CASSLGGGAYNEQFF
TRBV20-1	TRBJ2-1	CSASGVESSYNEQFF
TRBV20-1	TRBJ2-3	CSARGTEGTDTQYF
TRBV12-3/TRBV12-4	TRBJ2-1	CASSYRGPYNEQFF
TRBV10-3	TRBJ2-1	CAISPSDKYNEQFF
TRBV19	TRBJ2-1	CASRPGTSGYNEQFF
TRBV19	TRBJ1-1	CASSMGGIPNTEAFF
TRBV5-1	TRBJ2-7	CASSLGGTGGLTSYEQYF
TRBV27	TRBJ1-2	CASSLWPNNYGYTF
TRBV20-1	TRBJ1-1	CSASWGEAAEAFF
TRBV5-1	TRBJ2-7	CASSWGDSYEQYF
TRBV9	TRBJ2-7	CASSVGGRALSYEQYF
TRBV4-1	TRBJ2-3	CASSQDHFTGSTDTQYF
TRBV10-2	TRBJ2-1	CASSAGRSLYNEQFF
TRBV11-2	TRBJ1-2	CASSRGYPYGYTF
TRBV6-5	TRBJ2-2	CASSSRRSSGQNTGELFF
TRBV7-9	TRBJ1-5	CASSIGGDQPQHF
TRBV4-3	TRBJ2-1	CASSQALSSYNEQFF
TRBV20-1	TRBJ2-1	CSASGTAENADEQFF
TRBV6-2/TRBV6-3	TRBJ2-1	CASSYKRGGTYNEQFF
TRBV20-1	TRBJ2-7	CSARVHERGDWYEQYF
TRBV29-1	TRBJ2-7	CSVAGSYEQYF
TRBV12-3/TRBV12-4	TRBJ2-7	CASSLGGIPYEQYF
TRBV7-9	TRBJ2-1	CASSSGGLDYNEQFF
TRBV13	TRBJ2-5	CASSFRANAQETQYF
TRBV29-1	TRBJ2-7	CSVNGGGTYEQYF